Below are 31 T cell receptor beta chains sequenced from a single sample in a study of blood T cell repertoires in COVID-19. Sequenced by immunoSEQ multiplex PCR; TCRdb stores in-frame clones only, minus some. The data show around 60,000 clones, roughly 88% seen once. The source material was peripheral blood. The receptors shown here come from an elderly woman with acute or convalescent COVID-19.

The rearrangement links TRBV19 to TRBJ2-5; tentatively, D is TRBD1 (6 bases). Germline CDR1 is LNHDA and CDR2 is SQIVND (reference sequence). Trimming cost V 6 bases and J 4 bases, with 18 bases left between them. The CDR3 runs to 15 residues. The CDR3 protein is CASSRTQGFLETQYF. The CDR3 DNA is TGTGCCAGTAGCCGAACACAGGGTTTTCTAGAGACCCAGTACTTC.

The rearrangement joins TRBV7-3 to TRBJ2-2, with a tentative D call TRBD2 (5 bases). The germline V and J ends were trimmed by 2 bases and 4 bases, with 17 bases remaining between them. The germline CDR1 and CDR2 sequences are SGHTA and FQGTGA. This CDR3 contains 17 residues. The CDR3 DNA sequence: TGTGCCAGCAGCTTACGGGGTAGCCGGTGGGGCACCGGGGAGCTGTTTTTT. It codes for CASSLRGSRWGTGELFF.

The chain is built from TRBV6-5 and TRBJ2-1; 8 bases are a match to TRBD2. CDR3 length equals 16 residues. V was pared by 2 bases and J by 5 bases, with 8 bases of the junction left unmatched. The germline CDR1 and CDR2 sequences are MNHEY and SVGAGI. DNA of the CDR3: TGTGCCAGCAGTTACGTAAGCGGGAGCGGCCACAATGAGCAGTTCTTC. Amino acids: CASSYVSGSGHNEQFF.

The CDR3 DNA reads as TGTGCCAGCAGCGCACAGGGGGCGAGGAACACTGAAGCTTTCTTT. It codes for CASSAQGARNTEAFF. The chain couples TRBV28 to TRBJ1-1; 9 bases agree with TRBD1. The CDR3 has 15 amino acids. Trimming removed 6 bases from V and 1 base from J; junction bases left unmatched: 6. Germline values: CDR1 MDHEN, CDR2 SYDVKM.

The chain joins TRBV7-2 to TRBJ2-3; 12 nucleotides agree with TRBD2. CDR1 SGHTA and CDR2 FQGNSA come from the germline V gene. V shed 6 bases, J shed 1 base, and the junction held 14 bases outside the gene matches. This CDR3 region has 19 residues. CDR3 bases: TGTGCCAGCAGGGGATGGACTAGCGGGGCTCTCCTACGCACAGATACGCAGTATTTT. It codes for CASRGWTSGALLRTDTQYF.

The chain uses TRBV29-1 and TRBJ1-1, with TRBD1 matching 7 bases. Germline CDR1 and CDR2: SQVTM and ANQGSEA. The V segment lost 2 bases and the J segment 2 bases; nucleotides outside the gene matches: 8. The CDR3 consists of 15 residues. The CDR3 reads CSVEFLRTGNTEAFF. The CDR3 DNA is TGCAGCGTTGAATTTCTCAGGACAGGAAACACTGAAGCTTTCTTT.

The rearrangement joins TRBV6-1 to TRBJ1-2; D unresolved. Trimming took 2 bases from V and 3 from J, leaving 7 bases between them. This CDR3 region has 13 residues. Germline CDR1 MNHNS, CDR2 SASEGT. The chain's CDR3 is CASSEPTDYGYTF. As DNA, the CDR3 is TGTGCCAGCAGTGAACCAACGGACTATGGCTACACCTTC.

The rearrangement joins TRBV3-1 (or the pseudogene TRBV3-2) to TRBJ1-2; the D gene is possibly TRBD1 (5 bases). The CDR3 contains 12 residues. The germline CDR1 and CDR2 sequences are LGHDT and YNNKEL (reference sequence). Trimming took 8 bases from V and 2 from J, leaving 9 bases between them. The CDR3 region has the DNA TGTGCCAGCGCACGGGGGAACTATGGCTACACCTTC. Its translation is CASARGNYGYTF.

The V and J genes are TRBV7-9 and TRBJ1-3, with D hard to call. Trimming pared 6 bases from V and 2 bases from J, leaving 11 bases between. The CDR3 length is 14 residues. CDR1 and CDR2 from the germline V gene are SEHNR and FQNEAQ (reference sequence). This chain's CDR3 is CASRDSGAGNTIYF. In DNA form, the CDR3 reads TGTGCCAGCAGGGACTCCGGAGCTGGAAACACCATATATTTT.

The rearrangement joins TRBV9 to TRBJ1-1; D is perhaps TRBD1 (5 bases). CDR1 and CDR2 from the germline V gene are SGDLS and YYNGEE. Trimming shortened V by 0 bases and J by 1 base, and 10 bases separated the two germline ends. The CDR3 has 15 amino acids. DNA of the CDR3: TGTGCCAGCAGCGTAGATGGACATAGGAACACTGAAGCTTTCTTT. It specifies CASSVDGHRNTEAFF.

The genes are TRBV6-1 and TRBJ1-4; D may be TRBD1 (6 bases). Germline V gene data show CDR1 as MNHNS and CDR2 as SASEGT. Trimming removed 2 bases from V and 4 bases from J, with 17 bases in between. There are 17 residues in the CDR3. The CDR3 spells CASSEMRGQLNNEKLFF. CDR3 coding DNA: TGTGCCAGCAGTGAAATGCGTGGACAGCTTAATAATGAAAAACTGTTTTTT.

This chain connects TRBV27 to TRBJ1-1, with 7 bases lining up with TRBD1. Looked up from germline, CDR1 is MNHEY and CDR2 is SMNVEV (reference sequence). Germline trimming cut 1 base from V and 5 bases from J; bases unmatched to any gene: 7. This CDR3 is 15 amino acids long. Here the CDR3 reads CASSLFYNRGTEAFF. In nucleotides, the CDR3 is TGTGCCAGCAGTTTATTTTATAACAGGGGAACTGAAGCTTTCTTT.

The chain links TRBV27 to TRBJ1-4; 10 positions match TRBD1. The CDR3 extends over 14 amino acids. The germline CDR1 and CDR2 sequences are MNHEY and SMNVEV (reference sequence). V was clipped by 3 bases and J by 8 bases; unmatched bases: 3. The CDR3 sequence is CASSFRDRGEKLFF. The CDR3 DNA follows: TGTGCCAGCAGTTTTCGGGACAGGGGCGAAAAACTGTTTTTT.

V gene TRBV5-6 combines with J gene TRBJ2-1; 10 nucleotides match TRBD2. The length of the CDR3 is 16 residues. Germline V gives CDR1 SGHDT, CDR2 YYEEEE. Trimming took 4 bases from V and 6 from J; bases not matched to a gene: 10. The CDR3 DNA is TGTGCCAGCAGCCGCCCCCTTGGGACTAGCGCCAATGAGCAGTTCTTC. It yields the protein CASSRPLGTSANEQFF.

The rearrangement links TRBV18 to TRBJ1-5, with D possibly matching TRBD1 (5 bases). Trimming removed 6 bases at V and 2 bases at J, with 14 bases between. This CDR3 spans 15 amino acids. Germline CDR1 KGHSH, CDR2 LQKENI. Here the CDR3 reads CASSRQPRGNQPQHF. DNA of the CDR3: TGTGCCAGCTCTCGACAGCCCCGCGGCAATCAGCCCCAGCATTTT. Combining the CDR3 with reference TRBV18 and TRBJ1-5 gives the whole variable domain NAGVMQNPRHLVRRRGQEARLRCSPMKGHSHVYWYRQLPEEGLKFMVYLQKENIIDESGMPKERFSAEFPKEGPSILRIQQVVRGDSAAYFCASSRQPRGNQPQHFGDGTRLSIL.

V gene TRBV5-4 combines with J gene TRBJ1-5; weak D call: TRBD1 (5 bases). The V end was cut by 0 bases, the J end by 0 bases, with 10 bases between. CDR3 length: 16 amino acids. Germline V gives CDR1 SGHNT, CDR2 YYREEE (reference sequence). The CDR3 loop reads CASSLGPGSSNQPQHF. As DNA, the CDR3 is TGTGCCAGCAGCTTGGGGCCAGGGTCTAGCAATCAGCCCCAGCATTTT.

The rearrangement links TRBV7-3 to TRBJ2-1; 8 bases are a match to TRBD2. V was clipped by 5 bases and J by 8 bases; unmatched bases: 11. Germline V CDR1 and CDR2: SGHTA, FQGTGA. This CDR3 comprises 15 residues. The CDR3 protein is CASSPSGGALDEQFF. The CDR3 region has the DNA TGTGCCAGCAGCCCCTCGGGGGGGGCGCTGGATGAGCAGTTCTTC.

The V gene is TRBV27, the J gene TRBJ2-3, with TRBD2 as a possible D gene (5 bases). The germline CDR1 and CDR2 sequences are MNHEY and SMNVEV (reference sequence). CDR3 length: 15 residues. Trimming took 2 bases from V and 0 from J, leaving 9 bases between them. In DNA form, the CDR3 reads TGTGCCAGCAGTTTAGAGAGGAGGAGCACAGATACGCAGTATTTT. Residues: CASSLERRSTDTQYF.

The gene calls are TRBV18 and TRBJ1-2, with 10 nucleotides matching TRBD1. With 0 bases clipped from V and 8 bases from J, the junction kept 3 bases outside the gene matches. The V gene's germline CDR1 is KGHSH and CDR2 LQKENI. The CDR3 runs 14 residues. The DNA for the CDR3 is TGTGCCAGCTCACCACCGGGACAGGGGAACGGCTACACCTTC. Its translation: CASSPPGQGNGYTF.

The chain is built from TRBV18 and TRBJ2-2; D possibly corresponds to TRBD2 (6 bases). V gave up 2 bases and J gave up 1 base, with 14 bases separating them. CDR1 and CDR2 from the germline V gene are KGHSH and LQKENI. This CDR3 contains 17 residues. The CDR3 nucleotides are TGTGCCAGCTCACCATTTACGGGGGACGGGAACACCGGGGAGCTGTTTTTT. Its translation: CASSPFTGDGNTGELFF.

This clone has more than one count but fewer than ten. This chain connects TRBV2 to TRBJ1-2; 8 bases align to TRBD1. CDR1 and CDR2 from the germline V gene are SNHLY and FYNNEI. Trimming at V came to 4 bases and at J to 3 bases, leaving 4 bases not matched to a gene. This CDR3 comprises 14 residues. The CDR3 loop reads CASSADRVDYGYTF. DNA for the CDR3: TGTGCCAGCAGTGCGGACAGGGTGGACTATGGCTACACCTTC.

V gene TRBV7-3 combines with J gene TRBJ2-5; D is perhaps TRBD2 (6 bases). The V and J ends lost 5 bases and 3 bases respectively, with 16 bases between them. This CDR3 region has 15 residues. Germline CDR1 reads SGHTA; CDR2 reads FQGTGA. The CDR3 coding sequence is TGTGCCAGCAGCGAGGGAGGAGCGGAAAAAGAGACCCAGTACTTC. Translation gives CASSEGGAEKETQYF.

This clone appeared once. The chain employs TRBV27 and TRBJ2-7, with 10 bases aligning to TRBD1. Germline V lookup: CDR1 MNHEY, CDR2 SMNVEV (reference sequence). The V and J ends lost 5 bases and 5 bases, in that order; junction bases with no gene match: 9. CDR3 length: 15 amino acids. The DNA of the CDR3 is TGTGCCAGCAGTCGCCGGGACAGGGGAATTGACGAGCAGTACTTC. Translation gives CASSRRDRGIDEQYF.

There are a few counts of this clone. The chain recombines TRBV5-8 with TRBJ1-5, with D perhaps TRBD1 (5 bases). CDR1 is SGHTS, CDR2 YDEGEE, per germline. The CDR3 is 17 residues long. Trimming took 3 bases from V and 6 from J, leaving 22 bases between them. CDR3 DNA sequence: TGTGCCAGCAGCTGGATAACGGGGGGAGGAGGATCTCAGCCCCAGCATTTT. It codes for CASSWITGGGGSQPQHF.

CDR3 protein: CASSLVLGGQQPVLTF. CDR3 nucleotide sequence: TGTGCCAGCAGCTTAGTTTTAGGAGGTCAACAGCCCGTCCTGACTTTC. This chain joins TRBV5-6 and TRBJ2-6, with D perhaps TRBD2 (5 bases). Germline loops: CDR1 SGHDT, CDR2 YYEEEE. This CDR3 comprises 16 residues. The germline V and J ends were trimmed by 2 bases and 12 bases, with 21 bases remaining between them.

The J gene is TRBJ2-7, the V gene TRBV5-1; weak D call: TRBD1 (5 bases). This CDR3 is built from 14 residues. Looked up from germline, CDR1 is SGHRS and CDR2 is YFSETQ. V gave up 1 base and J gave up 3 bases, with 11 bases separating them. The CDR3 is CASSLSGRDYEQYF. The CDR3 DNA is TGCGCCAGCAGCTTGTCGGGCAGGGACTACGAGCAGTACTTC.

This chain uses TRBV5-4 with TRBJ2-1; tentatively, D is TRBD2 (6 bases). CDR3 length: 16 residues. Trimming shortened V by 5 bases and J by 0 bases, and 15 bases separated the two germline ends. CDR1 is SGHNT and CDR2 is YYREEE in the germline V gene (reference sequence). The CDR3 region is CASRPTSSNSYNEQFF. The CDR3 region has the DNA TGTGCCAGCAGGCCAACTAGCTCCAACTCCTACAATGAGCAGTTCTTC.

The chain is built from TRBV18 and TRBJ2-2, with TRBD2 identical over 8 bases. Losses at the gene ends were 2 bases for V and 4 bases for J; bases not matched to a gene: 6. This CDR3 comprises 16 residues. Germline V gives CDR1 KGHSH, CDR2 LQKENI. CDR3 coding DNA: TGTGCCAGCTCACCAATGAGCGGGAGCCTCACCGGGGAGCTGTTTTTT. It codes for CASSPMSGSLTGELFF.

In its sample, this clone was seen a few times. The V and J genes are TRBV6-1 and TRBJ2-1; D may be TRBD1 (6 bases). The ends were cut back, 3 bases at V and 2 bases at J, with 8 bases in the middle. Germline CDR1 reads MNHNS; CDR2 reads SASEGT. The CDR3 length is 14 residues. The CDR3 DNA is TGTGCCAGCAGTGACAGGGGACCCTACAATGAGCAGTTCTTC. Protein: CASSDRGPYNEQFF.

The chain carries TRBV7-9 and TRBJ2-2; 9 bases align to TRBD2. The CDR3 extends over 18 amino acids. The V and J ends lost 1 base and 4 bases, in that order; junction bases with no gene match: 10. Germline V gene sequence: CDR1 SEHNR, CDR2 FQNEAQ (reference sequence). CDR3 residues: CASSLGGGAGASTGELFF. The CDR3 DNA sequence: TGTGCCAGCAGCTTAGGCGGGGGGGCAGGGGCCAGCACCGGGGAGCTGTTTTTT.

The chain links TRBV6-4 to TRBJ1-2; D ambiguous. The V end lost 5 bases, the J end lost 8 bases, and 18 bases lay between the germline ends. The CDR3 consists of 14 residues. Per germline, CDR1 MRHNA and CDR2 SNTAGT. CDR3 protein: CASSTTPGSGGYTF. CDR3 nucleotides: TGTGCCAGCAGTACTACACCCGGGTCTGGCGGCTACACCTTC.